The sequence of this TCR beta chain was determined in a study of CD8 T cells in ankylosing spondylitis. Study conclusions and caveats: Ankylosing spondylitis blood appeared to carry a characteristic TCR beta motif of roughly 8 highly homologous variants. CD8+ disease-linked clones were present at relatively low frequencies in blood.

In making TCR beta libraries, quantitative 5'-RACE with molecular barcodes was used. A single record per CDR3 protein comes from TCRdb applying MiXCR to the 5' RACE reads. The table has about 840,000 distinct CDR3 sequences, approximately 12% seen once; the top ten hold about 0.49%. This clonotype appeared a few times. Its antigen is unidentified. Sequences were obtained from blood, either unsorted or a sorted T cell fraction (not recorded which). This TCR came from a male donor with ankylosing spondylitis.

The CDR3 DNA follows: TGTGCCAGCAGCCAAGGGTATAGGGGAAATAACTATGGCTACACCTTC. Translated, it gives CASSQGYRGNNYGYTF. The chain employs TRBV4-2 and TRBJ1-2; a possible D gene is TRBD1 (5 bases). The CDR3 covers 16 residues. Germline V lookup: CDR1 LGHNA, CDR2 YNFKEQ. The V and J ends lost 1 base and 1 base respectively, with 13 bases between them.